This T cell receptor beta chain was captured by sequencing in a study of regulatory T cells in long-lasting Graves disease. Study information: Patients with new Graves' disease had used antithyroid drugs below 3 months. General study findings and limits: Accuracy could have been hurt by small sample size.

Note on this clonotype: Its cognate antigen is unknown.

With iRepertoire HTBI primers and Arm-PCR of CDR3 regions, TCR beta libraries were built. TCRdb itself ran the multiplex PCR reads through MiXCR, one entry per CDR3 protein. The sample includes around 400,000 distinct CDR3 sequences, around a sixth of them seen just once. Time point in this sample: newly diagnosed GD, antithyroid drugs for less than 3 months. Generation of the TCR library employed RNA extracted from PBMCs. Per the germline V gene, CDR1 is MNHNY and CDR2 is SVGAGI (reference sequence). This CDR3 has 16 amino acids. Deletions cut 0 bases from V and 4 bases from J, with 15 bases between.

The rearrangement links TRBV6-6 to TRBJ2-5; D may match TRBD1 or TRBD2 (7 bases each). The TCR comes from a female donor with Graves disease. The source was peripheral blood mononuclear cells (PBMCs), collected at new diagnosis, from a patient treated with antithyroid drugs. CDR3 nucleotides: TGTGCCAGCAGTTACTCGCCAGGGGGGGCAGGAGAGACCCAGTACTTC. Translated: CASSYSPGGAGETQYF.